This T cell receptor (beta chain) emerged from a study of cytomegalovirus exposure and HLA in healthy donors. The PCR used 60 Vbeta and 13 Jbeta primers. Measured with immunoSEQ multiplex PCR; TCRdb has only the in-frame clones, and not every one. The sample's table shows 95,000 to 150,000 clones. Sequencing was performed on PBMCs. This sequence originates from a man aged 18-30 years in good health and CMV-seronegative.

Here the CDR3 reads CASLKDRGRSYEQYF. CDR3 in DNA: TGTGCCAGCCTAAAGGACAGGGGGCGTTCCTACGAGCAGTACTTC. This rearrangement joins TRBV6-1 to TRBJ2-5; TRBD1 agrees at 11 bases. The J call may be incorrect, as the DNA end agrees better with TRBJ2-7. CDR1 MNHNS and CDR2 SASEGT come from the germline V gene. This CDR3 has 15 amino acids.